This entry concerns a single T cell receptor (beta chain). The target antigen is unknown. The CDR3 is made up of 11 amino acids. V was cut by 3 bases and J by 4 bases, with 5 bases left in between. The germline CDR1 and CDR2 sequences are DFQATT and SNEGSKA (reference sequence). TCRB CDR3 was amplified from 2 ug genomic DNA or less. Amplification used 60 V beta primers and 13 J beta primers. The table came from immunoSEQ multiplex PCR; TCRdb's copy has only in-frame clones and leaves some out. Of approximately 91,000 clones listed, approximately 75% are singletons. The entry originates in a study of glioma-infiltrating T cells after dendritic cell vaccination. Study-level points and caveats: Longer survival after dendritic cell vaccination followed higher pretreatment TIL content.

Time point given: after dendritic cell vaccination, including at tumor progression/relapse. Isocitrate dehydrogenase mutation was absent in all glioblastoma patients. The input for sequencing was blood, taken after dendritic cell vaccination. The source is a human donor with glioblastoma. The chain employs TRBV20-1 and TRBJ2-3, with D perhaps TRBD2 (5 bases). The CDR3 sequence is CSARRADTQYF. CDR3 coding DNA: TGCAGTGCTAGGCGGGCAGATACGCAGTATTTT.